This T cell receptor (beta chain) was recovered during a study of cytomegalovirus exposure and HLA in healthy donors (TCRdb year 2017). Regarding the complete study: An earlier analysis of some 600 of the donors reported 276 Gb of sequence data and 100 million to 120 million unique TCR beta sequences obtained from roughly 170 million T cells. About 280 gigabases of sequencing data and approximately 92 million unique TCR sequences made up an early release that covered about 640 HLA-typed donors. The genetic ancestry cluster associated with self-reported Caucasian donors included roughly four fifths of the 398 genotyped donors. The study aimed to test whether cataloging public T cell receptors could reveal signatures of past pathogen exposure. Using immunosequencing, the study profiled T cell repertoires from 550 to 750 subjects and related those repertoires to cytomegalovirus serostatus. In addition to the first cohort of roughly 700 subjects, a separate validation cohort of under 150 different subjects was used. High-throughput TCR immunosequencing, statistical association of individual TCRs with disease status, and machine learning were combined to predict cytomegalovirus infection status. A later analysis re-examined previously published TCR beta repertoires from roughly 720 donors and added high-resolution HLA genotyping to investigate patterns of TCR occurrence. Rather than using new phenotypic data, the later analysis identified candidate immune exposures from TCR beta sequences and from how often those sequences occurred across donors. An earlier analysis of about 600 of the donors used high-throughput TCR beta sequencing to judge whether each TCR beta V gene segment behaved as functional or pseudogenic. Donor age, sex, ethnicity and CMV serostatus were collected together with the repertoire data. A later genetic analysis used genome-wide SNP genotypes for about 65% of the roughly 700 donors, treating that subset as a discovery cohort. All discovery cohort repertoires had been generated on a single sequencing platform. HLA typing covered class I and class II loci at four-digit resolution. Typing coverage differed by locus: A, B, C, DRB1 and DQB1 were typed in roughly 629-630 donors, DQA1 in 522, DPA1 in 600 to 610, and DPB1 in about 450. Because of strong linkage in the cohort, roughly five DR-DQ haplotypes were treated as single units for association and clustering. Among around 400 genotyped donors of the cohort, an average of roughly 230,000 unique TCR beta nucleotide sequences was sequenced per donor, of which about 18% were non-productive.

General findings and caveats noted by the study authors: HLA typing was unavailable for some donors at each locus, so association tests used only the typed subset. For the cohort, immune exposure information was limited to CMV serostatus. An earlier analysis of approximately 590 of the donors showed that most TCR beta V segments appeared in productive rearrangements either about 90% or about 30% of the time, which broadly matched IMGT annotations. In a later analysis, some 17,000 TCR beta sequences were associated with specific HLA alleles at a false discovery rate of 0.05. A further reported finding was that TCR beta sequences accurately predicted the HLA-A and HLA-B alleles for most subjects in the first cohort. The authors suggested that the approach could potentially be generalized to other disease states and immunological phenotypes. A few of the identified cytomegalovirus-associated TCR beta chains were confirmed in vitro to be specific for cytomegalovirus antigens. Assigning TCR associations to individual alleles was difficult when HLA alleles, especially DR and DQ, strongly co-occurred. A later analysis found that HLA-associated TCR beta chains were more clonally expanded and had lower generation probabilities than equally common non-associated chains. Cytomegalovirus status was reported to be diagnosed by the classifier with high specificity and sensitivity in both the original and validation cohorts. Most CMV-associated TCR beta chains appeared to be HLA-restricted in a later analysis, and the HLA associations seemed to be driven largely by CMV exposure. A total of 150 to 200 TCR beta chains were listed by the study as associated with cytomegalovirus. A later genetic analysis reported fewer N-insertions in productive TCRs among donors in an Asian-associated ancestry cluster than the approximately 700-donor mean. A later analysis found that TCR association rates varied across HLA loci, with DRB1 alleles showing the most associated TCRs and HLA-C alleles the fewest. Presence/absence analyses assumed roughly uniform sequencing depth across donors, an assumption that may not hold. A later analysis reported that several top co-occurrence clusters appeared linked to parvovirus B19, influenza, CMV and Epstein-Barr virus. This cohort had only TCR beta chains sequenced, and the lack of alpha or paired-chain data limited which features could be detected. Because counts were too low, seventeen rarely observed V segments, including chromosome 9 orphons, were left out of the earlier analysis of about 500 of the donors. A later genetic analysis associated a missense DCLRE1C variant with V-gene and J-gene trimming of TCR beta chains, and an independent cohort replicated the association. While some public TCRs were present in many individuals, most TCR sequences turned up only very rarely across donors. A cluster of highly shared sequence variants was judged likely to represent a technical artifact of the sequencing pipeline. Linkage disequilibrium might explain the correlated functional status among segregating V segments, but an unknown experimental factor could not be excluded.

Note on this clone: What antigen it recognizes has not been identified. Within one base of it there is no much larger clone, and no base qualities were kept.

The library came from the immunoSEQ multiplex PCR assay. The multiplex PCR relied on a mix of 60 forward primers for TCR Vbeta segments and 13 reverse primers for TCR Jbeta segments. The CDR3 region of rearranged TCR beta genes was amplified from genomic DNA with a multiplex PCR assay. On the Illumina HiSeq System, the amplified TCR beta libraries were sequenced as 87-base-pair reads. On the authors' methods: A later analysis tallied roughly 78 million unique TCR beta chains across the 610 or so repertoires, and approximately 9.9 million of those chains were shared by two or more donors. Raw reads were error-corrected and collapsed into unique sequences by a nearest-neighbor algorithm in which closely related sequences were merged to remove PCR and sequencing errors. Alignment of CDR3 sequences to IMGT reference sequences was used to assign V, D and J gene segments. For a sequence to be retained, at least a six-nucleotide match to both a V gene segment and a J gene segment was required. A rearrangement was called productive if the CDR3 had no stop codons and remained in frame with V and J, and every other rearrangement was called non-productive. CDR3 was defined according to IMGT convention as the region running from the second conserved V-encoded cysteine to the conserved J-encoded phenylalanine. In an earlier analysis of around 570 of the donors, sequences lacking an unambiguous match to a single V gene segment were excluded. An earlier analysis of over 450 of the donors classified V segments as functional when productive rearrangements were above 56.7% and as segregating when the standard deviation between donors was above 5%. To diagnose cytomegalovirus status from the catalog of TCR beta chain sequences, a statistical classification framework was built. In a later analysis, V and J genes were assigned by comparing TCR nucleotide sequences against IMGT/GENE-DB human TR gene sequences. The TCRdist pipeline was used in a later analysis to assign CDR3 sequences and most-parsimonious VDJ recombination scenarios. In a later analysis, every TCR beta chain was defined by the combination of its CDR3 amino acid sequence and its V-gene family, and reads without a unique V-gene family were dropped. A later analysis removed roughly 590 highly shared, low-generation-probability nucleotide sequences to deal with suspected cross-contamination and a sequencing artifact. A later analysis calculated a clonal expansion index for each public chain from normalized within-repertoire ranks of inferred template counts. In a later analysis, generation probabilities were computed using a VDJ recombination model fitted to out-of-frame rearrangements, and the results were checked against IGoR. In a later analysis, TCR-TCR, TCR-HLA and TCR-CMV co-occurrence was scored with hypergeometric tests, and a repertoire-size bias correction was applied to TCR pairs. False discovery rates were estimated in a later analysis by permuting HLA or CMV assignments 20 times. A later analysis grouped co-occurring TCRs with DBSCAN, adding TCRdist sequence similarity when clustering within HLA-allele-positive subsets. Co-occurrence clustering excluded repertoires with fewer than 30,000 or more than 120,000 public chains, plus five with anomalous nucleotide sharing. TCRdb mirrors the immuneACCESS table, restricted to in-frame sequences. Some clones are absent from its copies; in checked studies, under half trace to an unresolved V gene, and the reason for the others is unknown. Clonal size and the V and J genes are those of that table, whereas D and trimming came from the DNA. Counted in this sample were just under 70,000 clones; 75% to 85% of them appeared once. 6.5% to 8% of the sample comes from the top ten.

The cohort comprised several hundred healthy bone marrow donors. Cohort members were all nominally healthy when sampled, although unrecorded immune exposures were likely present. Of the approximately 670 cohort members, around 310 had a positive CMV serostatus and 352 had a negative one, while no CMV serostatus was recorded for the donor. Each donor provided a peripheral blood sample, and peripheral blood mononuclear cells were used for TCR beta sequencing. The Qiagen DNeasy Blood Extraction Kit was used to extract genomic DNA from the blood cell samples. This TCR came from a human donor in good health. Source material: PBMCs.

The encoded CDR3 is CASRNQGVGGNTIYF. The nucleotides read TGTGCCAGCAGGAACCAGGGGGTTGGGGGAAACACCATATATTTT. The receptor chain draws on TRBV6-5 and TRBJ1-3, with 7 junctional bases fitting TRBD1. Reading from cysteine to phenylalanine, the CDR3 counts 15 amino acids. Only the CDR3 region is kept as DNA, spanning 45 bases read in frame from base 1. The CDR1 and CDR2 encoded by the germline V gene are MNHEY and SVGAGI. V loses 6 bases at its end and J loses 4 bases; junction bases beyond the gene matches: 9.